Below, 20 T cell receptor beta chains from the same sample are listed, as sequenced in a study of somatic mutations in cytotoxic T cells in rheumatoid arthritis. TCRdb's table, derived via immunoSEQ multiplex PCR, lists solely in-frame clones and lacks some. The repertoire consists of about 16,000 clones, with less than 90% occurring once and the leading ten covering about 10%. Sequencing input: CD8+ T cells sorted from blood. The receptor set was obtained from an adult with rheumatoid arthritis.

CDR3 amino acids: CASSKGRDGGLFLLQYF. For the CDR3, the DNA is TGTGCCAGCAGCAAGGGACGGGACGGCGGGTTGTTTTTGCTTCAGTACTTC. The J gene is TRBJ2-4, the V gene TRBV5-6; D assignment may be TRBD1 or TRBD2 (5 bases each). Germline CDR1 SGHDT, CDR2 YYEEEE. The CDR3 loop spans 17 amino acids. The V end lost 4 bases, the J end lost 11 bases, and 28 bases lay between the germline ends. Full variable domain (missing parts from reference TRBV5-6 and TRBJ2-4): DAGVTQSPTHLIKTRGQQVTLRCSPKSGHDTVSWYQQALGQGPQFIFQYYEEEERQRGNFPDRFSGHQFPNYSSELNVNALLLGDSALYLCASSKGRDGGLFLLQYFGAGTRLSVL.

The rearrangement uses TRBV27 and TRBJ2-1, with 11 bases lining up with TRBD1. The V and J ends lost 5 bases and 4 bases, in that order; junction bases with no gene match: 4. The CDR3 contains 15 residues. Germline CDR1 is MNHEY and CDR2 is SMNVEV (reference sequence). The CDR3 region has the DNA TGTGCCAGCAGTCTAGGACAGGGGGCATACAATGAGCAGTTCTTC. Translating it yields CASSLGQGAYNEQFF.

The rearrangement joins TRBV5-4 to TRBJ2-6; D gene ambiguous. CDR1 and CDR2 (germline): SGHNT, YYREEE (reference sequence). V was shortened by 0 bases and J by 2 bases, with 9 bases between the two germline ends. The CDR3 is 16 residues long. The CDR3 DNA is TGTGCCAGCAGCTTGGACGCCACACCTGGGGCCAACGTCCTGACTTTC. It translates to CASSLDATPGANVLTF.

The genes are TRBV5-1 and TRBJ1-6; tentative D call: TRBD1 (6 bases). The CDR3 runs 19 residues. CDR1 is SGHRS, CDR2 YFSETQ, per germline. V lost 2 bases to trimming and J lost 8 bases, with 26 bases between them. For the CDR3, the DNA is TGCGCCAGCAGCTTCAGTCCCGCGTTGGGGGCGACTCGGCATTCACCCCTCCACTTT. Its protein product is CASSFSPALGATRHSPLHF.

This CDR3 is CASRTTGLNSYEQYF. The CDR3 bases are TGTGCCAGCAGAACGACAGGGCTAAACTCCTACGAGCAGTACTTC. The chain has TRBV27 and TRBJ2-7; 7 nucleotides line up with TRBD1. The CDR3 totals 15 residues. V lost 6 bases and J lost 0; bases outside the gene matches: 8. The germline V gene has CDR1 MNHEY and CDR2 SMNVEV (reference sequence).

This clone was seen more than once but under ten times. The chain recombines TRBV4-2 with TRBJ2-3; 8 positions agree with TRBD2. The trim removed 4 bases at V and 4 bases at J, leaving 13 bases unmatched. In germline, CDR1 is LGHNA, CDR2 YNFKEQ. The CDR3 contains 17 residues. The CDR3 region has the DNA TGTGCCAGCAGCCTATCGGGGGGGGGAGAAGGTGCAGATACGCAGTATTTT. Residues: CASSLSGGGEGADTQYF.

This rearrangement joins TRBV7-3 to TRBJ1-5, with a tentative D call TRBD1 (6 bases). Germline CDR1 SGHTA, CDR2 FQGTGA. V lost 5 bases to trimming and J lost 0 bases, with 14 bases between them. The CDR3 spans 16 residues. This chain's CDR3 is CASSTGTLASNQPQHF. In DNA form, the CDR3 reads TGTGCCAGCAGCACGGGGACACTCGCTAGCAATCAGCCCCAGCATTTT.

The V gene is TRBV4-1, the J gene TRBJ2-3; TRBD2 aligns across 10 bases. With V trimmed by 0 bases and J by 4 bases, 10 bases remained unmatched. Germline CDR1 MGHRA, CDR2 YSYEKL. This CDR3 has 18 amino acids. The CDR3 nucleotides are TGCGCCAGCAGCCAAGATGAGAAGCGGGGGGGCCCAGCAGATACGCAGTATTTT. It is translated as CASSQDEKRGGPADTQYF.

This rearrangement joins TRBV7-9 to TRBJ1-2; D gene uncertain. Trimming took off 3 bases at V and 7 bases at J, with 18 bases between the two ends. Germline-derived CDR1 and CDR2 are SEHNR and FQNEAQ (reference sequence). There are 15 residues in the CDR3. The CDR3 loop is CASSFIVWPVSGYTF. For the CDR3, the DNA is TGTGCCAGCAGCTTTATTGTCTGGCCCGTCTCTGGCTACACCTTC.

This chain links TRBV6-1 with TRBJ2-3; possibly TRBD2 for D (6 bases). Germline loops: CDR1 MNHNS, CDR2 SASEGT. Trimming left V 1 base short and J 1 base short, with 9 bases between. The CDR3 is made up of 15 amino acids. The CDR3 reads CASSEETGGTDTQYF. The CDR3 DNA is TGTGCCAGCAGTGAAGAAACGGGGGGCACAGATACGCAGTATTTT.

This clone was picked up a small number of times. The rearrangement links TRBV6-6 to TRBJ1-1; D not resolved. CDR3 length equals 12 residues. Germline lookup yields CDR1 MNHNY and CDR2 SVGAGI (reference sequence). The germline V and J ends were trimmed by 6 bases and 4 bases, with 9 bases remaining between them. The CDR3 loop reads CASSRPGTEAFF. Here the CDR3 DNA reads TGTGCCAGCAGCCGACCTGGCACTGAAGCTTTCTTT.

The CDR3 loop reads CASSLVANSYNEQFF. The CDR3 DNA is TGTGCCAGCAGCTTAGTGGCCAACTCCTACAATGAGCAGTTCTTC. The J gene is TRBJ2-1, the V gene TRBV11-2; D is undetermined. Trimming removed 1 base from V and 0 bases from J, with 7 bases in between. There are 15 residues in the CDR3. The V gene's germline CDR1 is SGHAT and CDR2 FQNNGV.

This clone was counted only a few times. This chain uses TRBV6-6 with TRBJ2-1, with D uncertain. V was clipped by 8 bases and J by 10 bases, with 6 bases between them. This CDR3 has 9 amino acids. Germline V gives CDR1 MNHNY, CDR2 SVGAGI (reference sequence). CDR3 loop: CASVKEQFF. DNA of the CDR3: TGTGCCAGCGTAAAGGAGCAGTTCTTC.

The gene calls are TRBV11-2 and TRBJ2-7; D is perhaps TRBD2 (6 bases). Trimming left V 2 bases short and J 3 bases short, with 11 bases between. The CDR3 has 14 residues. From germline, CDR1 is SGHAT and CDR2 FQNNGV. DNA of the CDR3: TGTGCCAGCAGCTTATATCGGGGGATCTACGAGCAGTACTTC. This sequence encodes CASSLYRGIYEQYF.

The chain is built from TRBV15 and TRBJ1-2, with 9 bases aligning to TRBD1. Germline loops: CDR1 LNHNV, CDR2 YYDKDF (reference sequence). The CDR3 is 18 residues long. The J segment lost 4 bases and the V segment lost 0 bases, leaving 12 bases of the junction unmatched. CDR3 sequence reads: CATSRDPPRDRASYGYTF. The CDR3 DNA follows: TGTGCCACCAGCAGAGATCCCCCCCGGGACAGGGCCTCCTATGGCTACACCTTC.

This clone has just one count. The chain recombines TRBV11-3 with TRBJ2-4; D ambiguous. CDR1 and CDR2 (germline): SGHNT, YENEEA. The CDR3 consists of 17 residues. Trimming pared 0 bases from V and 2 bases from J, leaving 14 bases between. CDR3 protein: CASSLDRPLRSKNIQYF. As DNA, the CDR3 is TGTGCCAGCAGCTTAGATCGGCCGCTCCGGTCCAAAAACATTCAGTACTTC.

The J gene is TRBJ2-2, the V gene TRBV14; TRBD1 matches 12 bases. Trimming at V came to 4 bases and at J to 7 bases, leaving 25 bases not matched to a gene. CDR1 and CDR2 from the germline V gene are SGHDN and FVKESK. This CDR3 is built from 22 residues. CDR3 nucleotide sequence: TGTGCCAGCAGCCCCCGCCCGGGCTTGTCCGGGACAGGGGGCCCCCATGGCGGGGAGCTGTTTTTT. It yields the protein CASSPRPGLSGTGGPHGGELFF.

The chain carries TRBV10-3 and TRBJ2-3, with TRBD1 identical over 10 bases. This CDR3 has 15 residues. Trimming cost V 10 bases and J 2 bases; bases outside gene matches: 9. Per the germline V gene, CDR1 is ENHRY and CDR2 is SYGVKD. CDR3 amino acids: CATRRTGGPTDTQYF. CDR3 bases: TGTGCCACGCGACGGACAGGGGGACCCACAGATACGCAGTATTTT.

The V and J genes are TRBV11-2 and TRBJ1-2; TRBD1 matches at 9 bases. The V gene's germline CDR1 is SGHAT and CDR2 FQNNGV. J was trimmed by 1 base and V by 4 bases; bases with no gene match: 7. The CDR3 is made up of 16 amino acids. CDR3 region: CASSYYRGLDNYGYTF. As DNA, the CDR3 is TGTGCCAGCAGCTATTACAGGGGGCTGGATAACTATGGCTACACCTTC.

The J gene is TRBJ2-1, the V gene TRBV27; tentatively, D is TRBD2 (6 bases). The CDR3 covers 13 residues. The V and J ends lost 5 bases and 9 bases respectively, with 14 bases between them. Germline V gene lookup returns CDR1 MNHEY and CDR2 SMNVEV (reference sequence). The CDR3 DNA sequence: TGTGCCAGCAGTCCCGCTCTGGGAGGTGAGCAGTTCTTC. Translated, it gives CASSPALGGEQFF.